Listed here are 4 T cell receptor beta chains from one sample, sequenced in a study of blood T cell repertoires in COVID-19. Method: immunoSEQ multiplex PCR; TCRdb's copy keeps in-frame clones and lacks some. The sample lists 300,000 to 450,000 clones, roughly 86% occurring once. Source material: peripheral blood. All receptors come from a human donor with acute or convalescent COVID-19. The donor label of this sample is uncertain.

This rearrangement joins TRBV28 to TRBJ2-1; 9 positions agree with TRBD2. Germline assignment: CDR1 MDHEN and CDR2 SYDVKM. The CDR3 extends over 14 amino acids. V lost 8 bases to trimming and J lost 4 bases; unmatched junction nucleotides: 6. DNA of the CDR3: TGTGCCAGCCGGCGGGGGGGGGCTTACAATGAGCAGTTCTTC. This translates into CASRRGGAYNEQFF.

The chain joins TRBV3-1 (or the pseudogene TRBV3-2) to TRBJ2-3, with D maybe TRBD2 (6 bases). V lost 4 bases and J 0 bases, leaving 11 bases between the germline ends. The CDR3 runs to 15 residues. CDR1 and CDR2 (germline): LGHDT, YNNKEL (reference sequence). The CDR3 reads CASSLAGFSTDTQYF. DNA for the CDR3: TGTGCCAGCAGCCTTGCGGGGTTCAGCACAGATACGCAGTATTTT.

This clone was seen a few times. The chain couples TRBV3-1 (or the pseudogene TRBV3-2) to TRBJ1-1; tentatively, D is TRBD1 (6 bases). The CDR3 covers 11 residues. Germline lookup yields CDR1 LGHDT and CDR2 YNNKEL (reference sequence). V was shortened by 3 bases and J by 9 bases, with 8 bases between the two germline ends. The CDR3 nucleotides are TGTGCCAGCAGCCAGACAGGAAAAGCTTTCTTT. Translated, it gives CASSQTGKAFF.

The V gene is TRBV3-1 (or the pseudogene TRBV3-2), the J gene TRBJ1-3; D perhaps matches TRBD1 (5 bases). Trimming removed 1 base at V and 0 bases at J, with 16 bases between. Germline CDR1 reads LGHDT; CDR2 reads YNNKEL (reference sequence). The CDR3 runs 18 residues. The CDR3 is CASSQVSGGGFSGNTIYF. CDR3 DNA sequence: TGTGCCAGCAGCCAAGTCTCCGGGGGGGGGTTCTCTGGAAACACCATATATTTT.